A single sample gave rise to the 6 T cell receptor beta chains below, sequenced in a study of T cell responses to AZD1222 COVID-19 vaccine. Some clones are missing from TCRdb's copy, which holds only in-frame ones; the method was immunoSEQ multiplex PCR. The sample holds roughly 100,000 clones, roughly 90% seen once. The sequencing used peripheral blood, collected on day 0 of AZD1222 vaccination. The receptor source for this set is an adult in good health.

This chain uses TRBV4-1 with TRBJ1-2; no definite D call. V lost 2 bases, J lost 8 bases, and 9 bases lay in between. CDR1 is MGHRA, CDR2 YSYEKL, per germline. The CDR3 runs 12 residues. CDR3 nucleotides: TGCGCCAGCAGCCAATTCTCGGGAGGCTACACCTTC. It is translated as CASSQFSGGYTF.

The chain uses TRBV24-1 and TRBJ2-1, with 9 bases fitting TRBD1. The CDR3 spans 16 residues. The V gene end was trimmed by 2 bases and the J gene end by 7 bases; junction bases not matched to a gene: 8. Germline lookup yields CDR1 KGHDR and CDR2 SFDVKD. CDR3 nucleotide sequence: TGTGCCACCAGTGATTCCGGGACAGGGAATAGGAATGAGCAGTTCTTC. Translating it yields CATSDSGTGNRNEQFF.

The rearrangement links TRBV7-9 to TRBJ2-1, with D perhaps TRBD1 (5 bases). V lost 3 bases and J 4 bases, leaving 13 bases between the germline ends. The CDR3 totals 15 residues. CDR1 and CDR2 (germline): SEHNR, FQNEAQ (reference sequence). In DNA, the CDR3 is TGTGCCAGCAGCTTGATAGGACACCGTTACAATGAGCAGTTCTTC. This encodes CASSLIGHRYNEQFF. The full variable domain, in which reference TRBV7-9 and TRBJ2-1 provide the parts outside the CDR3, is DTGVSQNPRHKITKRGQNVTFRCDPISEHNRLYWYRQTLGQGPEFLTYFQNEAQLEKSRLLSDRFSAERPKGSFSTLEIQRTEQGDSAMYLCASSLIGHRYNEQFFGPGTRLTVL.

V gene TRBV11-2 combines with J gene TRBJ1-2; 7 nucleotides align to TRBD1. Germline trimming cut 6 bases from V and 0 bases from J; bases unmatched to any gene: 7. The CDR3 loop spans 15 amino acids. Germline CDR1 reads SGHAT; CDR2 reads FQNNGV. The CDR3: CASRMGQLANYGYTF. The CDR3 coding sequence is TGTGCCAGCAGGATGGGACAGTTAGCTAACTATGGCTACACCTTC.

Written as DNA, the CDR3 is TGTGCCAGCAGTTTAATGCTAAGCAATCAGCCCCAGCATTTT. This encodes CASSLMLSNQPQHF. The gene calls are TRBV28 and TRBJ1-5; no firm D call. The CDR3 has 14 residues. V was cut by 2 bases and J by 1 base, with 6 bases left in between. Germline V CDR1 and CDR2: MDHEN, SYDVKM.

The chain couples TRBV29-1 to TRBJ1-1; weak D call: TRBD1 (5 bases). With 6 bases removed from V and 1 base from J, the gap between germline ends came to 24 bases. Germline V gene lookup returns CDR1 SQVTM and CDR2 ANQGSEA. There are 17 residues in the CDR3. CDR3 protein: CSVRPVGVRTRNTEAFF. The CDR3 DNA is TGCAGCGTCCGGCCTGTGGGGGTTCGGACGCGGAACACTGAAGCTTTCTTT.